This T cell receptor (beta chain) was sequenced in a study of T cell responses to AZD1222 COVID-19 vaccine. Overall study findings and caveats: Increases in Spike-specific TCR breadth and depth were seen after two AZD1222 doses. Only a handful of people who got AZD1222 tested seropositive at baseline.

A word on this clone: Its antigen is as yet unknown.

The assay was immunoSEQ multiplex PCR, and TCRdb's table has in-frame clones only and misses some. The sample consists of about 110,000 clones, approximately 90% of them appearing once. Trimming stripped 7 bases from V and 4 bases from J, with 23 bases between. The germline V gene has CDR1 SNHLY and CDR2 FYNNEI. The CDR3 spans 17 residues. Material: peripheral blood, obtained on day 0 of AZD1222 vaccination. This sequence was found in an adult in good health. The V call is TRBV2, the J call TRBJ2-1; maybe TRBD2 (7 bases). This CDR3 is CASKRERGGGPYNEQFF. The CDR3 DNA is TGTGCCAGCAAACGGGAGAGAGGGGGGGGCCCATACAATGAGCAGTTCTTC.